The 21 T cell receptor beta chains below come from one sample, sequenced in a study of blood T cell repertoires in COVID-19. Sequenced by immunoSEQ multiplex PCR; TCRdb stores in-frame clones only, minus some. The sample consists of some 400,000 clones, around 91% of them appearing once. The sequenced material came from peripheral blood. Source of these receptors: a man aged 18 to 29 with active or convalescent COVID-19.

The rearrangement links TRBV5-4 to TRBJ2-5; 7 bases line up with TRBD1. Germline CDR1 reads SGHNT; CDR2 reads YYREEE (reference sequence). This CDR3 is built from 16 residues. Trimming at V came to 6 bases and at J to 2 bases, leaving 13 bases not matched to a gene. CDR3 in amino acids: CASTPGPRDRQETQYF. In nucleotides, the CDR3 is TGTGCCAGCACCCCGGGCCCAAGGGACAGACAAGAGACCCAGTACTTC.

The chain carries TRBV5-1 and TRBJ2-1, with 11 bases that match TRBD2. Per the germline V gene, CDR1 is SGHRS and CDR2 is YFSETQ. After removal of 6 bases from V and 6 bases from J, the junction contained 5 bases not matched to a gene. The CDR3 runs to 14 residues. CDR3 sequence: CASTSLAGVNEQFF. CDR3 bases: TGCGCCAGCACATCACTAGCGGGAGTCAATGAGCAGTTCTTC.

This chain joins TRBV19 and TRBJ2-3, with D possibly being TRBD2 (6 bases). Germline-derived CDR1 and CDR2 are LNHDA and SQIVND (reference sequence). The CDR3 length is 15 residues. V lost 7 bases, J lost 0 bases, and 14 bases lay in between. CDR3 protein: CASTLSGTSTDTQYF. The CDR3 DNA follows: TGTGCCAGTACCCTTAGCGGTACTAGCACAGATACGCAGTATTTT.

Here the CDR3 DNA reads TGTGCCACCAGTGGACAAGCTAACTATGGCTACACCTTC. The encoded protein is CATSGQANYGYTF. This sequence joins TRBV24-1 and TRBJ1-2; D gene unclear. Trimming stripped 5 bases from V and 0 bases from J, with 6 bases between. This CDR3 contains 13 residues. Germline V CDR1 and CDR2: KGHDR, SFDVKD.

V and J are TRBV29-1 and TRBJ2-7; D might be TRBD2 (5 bases). The ends were cut back, 4 bases at V and 6 bases at J, with 10 bases in the middle. CDR1 is SQVTM, CDR2 ANQGSEA, per germline. This CDR3 is 11 amino acids long. The CDR3 bases are TGCAGCGTTGTACTAGGCCCCGAGCAGTACTTC. Its protein product is CSVVLGPEQYF.

The CDR3 region has the DNA TGTGCCAGTACGGGGGTGGGAGGTAGGGGCACCGGGGAGCTGTTTTTT. Its protein product is CASTGVGGRGTGELFF. The genes are TRBV19 and TRBJ2-2, with a weak D call TRBD2 (6 bases). The germline gives CDR1 LNHDA, CDR2 SQIVND (reference sequence). The CDR3 runs 16 residues. The V gene lost 7 bases and the J gene lost 4 bases, with 19 bases spanning the gap.

This chain uses TRBV6-5 with TRBJ1-1; a possible D gene is TRBD1 (6 bases). The V and J ends lost 4 bases and 12 bases respectively, with 12 bases between them. Germline values: CDR1 MNHEY, CDR2 SVGAGI. The CDR3 loop spans 11 amino acids. This CDR3 reads CASSSDRITFF. For the CDR3, the DNA is TGTGCCAGCAGTTCGGACAGAATAACTTTCTTT.

This chain connects TRBV9 to TRBJ2-3; 7 positions match TRBD2. J lost 5 bases, V lost 2 bases, and 11 bases had no gene match. Germline V gene lookup returns CDR1 SGDLS and CDR2 YYNGEE. The CDR3 sequence is 16 residues long. CDR3 amino acids: CASSVRTSGIGDTQYF. CDR3 bases: TGTGCCAGCAGCGTCCGGACTAGTGGGATTGGAGATACGCAGTATTTT.

The rearrangement links TRBV19 to TRBJ1-2, with 9 bases aligning to TRBD1. Trimming cost V 6 bases and J 7 bases; bases outside gene matches: 9. The CDR3 covers 14 residues. Germline V lookup: CDR1 LNHDA, CDR2 SQIVND (reference sequence). CDR3 in amino acids: CASRTGGAWIGYTF. The CDR3 DNA follows: TGTGCCAGTAGAACAGGGGGCGCGTGGATTGGCTACACCTTC.

This chain links TRBV7-6 with TRBJ1-2; no clear D. Trimming took off 1 base at V and 0 bases at J, with 9 bases between the two ends. CDR1 SGHVS and CDR2 FNYEAQ come from the germline V gene. CDR3 length: 15 amino acids. The CDR3 bases are TGTGCCAGCAGCTTAGTGTCAGATACTAACTATGGCTACACCTTC. As protein: CASSLVSDTNYGYTF.

The chain combines TRBV28 with TRBJ1-1, with D possibly TRBD1 on 6 matching bases. In germline, CDR1 is MDHEN, CDR2 SYDVKM. The V end was cut by 2 bases, the J end by 3 bases, with 10 bases between. The CDR3 has 14 amino acids. The CDR3: CASSLGNRDTEAFF. In DNA form, the CDR3 reads TGTGCCAGCAGTTTAGGGAACAGGGACACTGAAGCTTTCTTT.

The chain combines TRBV15 with TRBJ1-5, with a weak D call TRBD1 (5 bases). Between the trimmed V and J ends, which lost 0 bases and 1 base, there was a span of 7 bases. The CDR3 runs 15 residues. CDR1 is LNHNV and CDR2 is YYDKDF in the germline V gene (reference sequence). For the CDR3, the DNA is TGTGCCACCAGCAGAGATGGGGGGAGCAATCAGCCCCAGCATTTT. Protein product: CATSRDGGSNQPQHF. Filled out from reference TRBV15 and TRBJ1-5, the complete variable domain reads DAMVIQNPRYQVTQFGKPVTLSCSQTLNHNVMYWYQQKSSQAPKLLFHYYDKDFNNEADTPDNFQSRRPNTSFCFLDIRSPGLGDTAMYLCATSRDGGSNQPQHFGDGTRLSIL.

The chain couples TRBV6-6 to TRBJ1-3, with D possibly being TRBD1 (5 bases). The V end lost 7 bases, the J end lost 4 bases, and 17 bases lay between the germline ends. CDR3 size: 15 residues. CDR1 and CDR2 (germline): MNHNY, SVGAGI (reference sequence). The CDR3 region is CASTPWEGFGNTIYF. The CDR3 DNA reads as TGTGCCAGCACTCCCTGGGAGGGGTTCGGAAACACCATATATTTT.

The chain is built from TRBV7-3 and TRBJ2-5; 7 bases match TRBD2. The CDR3 sequence is 13 residues long. J gave up 7 bases and V 4 bases, and 6 bases lay outside the gene matches. Germline CDR1 reads SGHTA; CDR2 reads FQGTGA. CDR3: CASSSPGGGTQYF. CDR3 bases: TGTGCCAGCAGCTCCCCCGGCGGGGGGACCCAGTACTTC. The variable domain in full, with the rest retrieved from reference TRBV7-3 and TRBJ2-5, is GAGVSQTPSNKVTEKGKYVELRCDPISGHTALYWYRQSLGQGPEFLIYFQGTGAADDSGLPNDRFFAVRPEGSVSTLKIQRTERGDSAVYLCASSSPGGGTQYFGPGTRLLVL.

The chain has TRBV19 and TRBJ2-7, with TRBD1 identical over 9 bases. CDR3 length: 13 residues. The junction had 3 bases not matched to a gene; V was cut back by 6 bases and J by 3 bases. From germline, CDR1 is LNHDA and CDR2 SQIVND (reference sequence). The CDR3 protein is CASRDRGDYEQYF. The CDR3 region has the DNA TGTGCCAGTAGGGACAGGGGAGACTACGAGCAGTACTTC.

The V call is TRBV5-1, the J call TRBJ1-2, with 7 bases matching TRBD1. The V segment lost 3 bases and the J segment 1 base; nucleotides outside the gene matches: 6. CDR1 SGHRS and CDR2 YFSETQ come from the germline V gene. The CDR3 sequence is 15 residues long. The CDR3 bases are TGCGCCAGCAGCTCCAGACAGGGTGGTAACTATGGCTACACCTTC. Protein: CASSSRQGGNYGYTF.

This sequence joins TRBV7-3 and TRBJ2-2, with D hard to call. There are 12 residues in the CDR3. Per the germline V gene, CDR1 is SGHTA and CDR2 is FQGTGA. Trimming pared 5 bases from V and 2 bases from J, leaving 3 bases between. The CDR3 DNA is TGTGCCAGCAGCCCTAACACCGGGGAGCTGTTTTTT. Residues: CASSPNTGELFF.

This clone was seen just once. The rearrangement links TRBV28 to TRBJ2-7; 12 nucleotides line up with TRBD1. CDR1 MDHEN and CDR2 SYDVKM come from the germline V gene. Trimming removed 6 bases from V and 7 bases from J; junction bases left unmatched: 10. The CDR3 is 15 residues long. CDR3 DNA: TGTGCCAGCAGCGTTGGCGGGACAGGGGGCTGGGAGCAGTACTTC. Protein sequence: CASSVGGTGGWEQYF.

This chain uses TRBV7-2 with TRBJ2-3, with 7 positions matching TRBD1. Germline CDR1 reads SGHTA; CDR2 reads FQGNSA. The CDR3 is made up of 16 amino acids. The junction had 9 bases not matched to a gene; V was cut back by 0 bases and J by 6 bases. CDR3 DNA sequence: TGTGCCAGCAGCTTAGCGAGAGGGGGCTTGGGGGATACGCAGTATTTT. Residues: CASSLARGGLGDTQYF.

The chain uses TRBV7-2 and TRBJ1-2; D is possibly TRBD1 (6 bases). CDR1 is SGHTA, CDR2 FQGNSA, per germline. Trimming took 6 bases from V and 4 from J, leaving 12 bases between them. The length of the CDR3 is 13 residues. The CDR3 DNA reads TGTGCCAGCAGTCTCACAGGGACCTATGGCTACACCTTC. Its protein is CASSLTGTYGYTF.

This clone has a single count. The genes are TRBV6-5 and TRBJ2-2, with D perhaps TRBD1 (6 bases). This CDR3 has 14 residues. Germline V gene lookup returns CDR1 MNHEY and CDR2 SVGAGI. V lost 6 bases and J lost 1, with 9 bases in between. This CDR3 is CASRDRMNTGELFF. DNA for the CDR3: TGTGCCAGCAGGGACAGAATGAACACCGGGGAGCTGTTTTTT.